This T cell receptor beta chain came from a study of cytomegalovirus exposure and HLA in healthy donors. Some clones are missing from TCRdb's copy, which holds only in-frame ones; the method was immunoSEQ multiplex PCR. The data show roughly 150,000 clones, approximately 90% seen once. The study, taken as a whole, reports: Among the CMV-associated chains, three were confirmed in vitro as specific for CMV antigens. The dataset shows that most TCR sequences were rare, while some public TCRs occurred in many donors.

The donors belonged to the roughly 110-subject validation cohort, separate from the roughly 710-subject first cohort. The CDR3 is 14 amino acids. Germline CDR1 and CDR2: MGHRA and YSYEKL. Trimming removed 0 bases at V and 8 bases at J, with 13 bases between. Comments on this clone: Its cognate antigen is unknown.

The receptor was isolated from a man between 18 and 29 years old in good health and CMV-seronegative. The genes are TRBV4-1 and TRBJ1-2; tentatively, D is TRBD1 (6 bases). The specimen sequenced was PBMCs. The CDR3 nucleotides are TGCGCCAGCAGCCAAGAGTCCAGGGGTGAAGGCTACACCTTC. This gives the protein CASSQESRGEGYTF.